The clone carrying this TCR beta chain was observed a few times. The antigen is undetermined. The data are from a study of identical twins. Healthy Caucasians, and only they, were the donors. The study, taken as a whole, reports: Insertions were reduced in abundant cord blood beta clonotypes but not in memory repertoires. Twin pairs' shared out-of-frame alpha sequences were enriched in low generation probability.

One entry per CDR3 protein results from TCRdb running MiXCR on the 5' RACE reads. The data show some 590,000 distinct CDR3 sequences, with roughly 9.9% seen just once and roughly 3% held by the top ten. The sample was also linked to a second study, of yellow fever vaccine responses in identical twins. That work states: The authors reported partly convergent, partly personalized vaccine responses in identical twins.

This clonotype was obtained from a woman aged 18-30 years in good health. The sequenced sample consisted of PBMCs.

The CDR3 region is CASSPGAVNTEAFF. In DNA, the CDR3 is TGTGCCAGCTCACCGGGGGCTGTGAACACTGAAGCTTTCTTT. The J gene is TRBJ1-1, the V gene TRBV18, with D maybe TRBD1 (6 bases). The germline V gene has CDR1 KGHSH and CDR2 LQKENI. Trimming removed 3 bases at V and 0 bases at J, with 8 bases between. The CDR3 extends over 14 amino acids. Based on the CDR3 plus reference TRBV18 and TRBJ1-1, the full variable domain is NAGVMQNPRHLVRRRGQEARLRCSPMKGHSHVYWYRQLPEEGLKFMVYLQKENIIDESGMPKERFSAEFPKEGPSILRIQQVVRGDSAAYFCASSPGAVNTEAFFGQGTRLTVV.